The 32 T cell receptor beta chains below were found in one sample sequenced in a study of blood T cell repertoires in COVID-19. Measured with immunoSEQ multiplex PCR; TCRdb has only the in-frame clones, and not every one. The sample lists 60,000 to 65,000 clones, approximately 90% occurring once. Sequencing was done on a sample of peripheral blood. The receptor source for this set is an elderly woman with active COVID-19.

The chain carries TRBV4-2 and TRBJ2-7; the D gene is possibly TRBD2 (5 bases). Germline CDR1 reads LGHNA; CDR2 reads YNFKEQ. The CDR3 runs 15 residues. V was pared by 0 bases and J by 2 bases, with 11 bases between. The CDR3: CASSQDRWGAYEQYF. The CDR3 DNA follows: TGTGCCAGCAGCCAAGATCGATGGGGAGCCTACGAGCAGTACTTC.

The CDR3 reads CASSRSNEKLFF. The CDR3, as DNA: TGTGCCAGCAGCCGCAGTAATGAAAAACTGTTTTTT. V and J are TRBV3-1 (or the pseudogene TRBV3-2) and TRBJ1-4; D is unresolved. Germline V lookup: CDR1 LGHDT, CDR2 YNNKEL (reference sequence). This CDR3 spans 12 amino acids. The V end was cut by 4 bases, the J end by 4 bases, with 4 bases between.

In DNA, the CDR3 is TGTGCCAGCAGCCGCGGGGACTCCCAAGAGACCCAGTACTTC. The encoded protein is CASSRGDSQETQYF. This chain joins TRBV7-2 and TRBJ2-5, with a possible D match to TRBD2 (6 bases). The CDR3 is 14 residues long. Trimming cost V 5 bases and J 1 base, with 11 bases left between them. Germline V gene sequence: CDR1 SGHTA, CDR2 FQGNSA.

V is TRBV5-6 and J is TRBJ2-1; D unclear. The CDR3 runs 15 residues. V was trimmed by 0 bases and J by 2 bases, leaving 9 bases between them. Germline lookup yields CDR1 SGHDT and CDR2 YYEEEE. DNA for the CDR3: TGTGCCAGCAGCTTGGACTCAAGAACCTACAATGAGCAGTTCTTC. Protein sequence: CASSLDSRTYNEQFF.

This chain links TRBV5-1 with TRBJ1-6, with D possibly TRBD1 on 6 matching bases. Germline-derived CDR1 and CDR2 are SGHRS and YFSETQ. V was trimmed by 4 bases and J by 5 bases, leaving 16 bases between them. This CDR3 contains 16 residues. CDR3 residues: CASSPRQDSNNSPLHF. The CDR3 DNA reads as TGCGCCAGCAGCCCCCGCCAGGACAGCAATAATTCACCCCTCCACTTT.

The chain couples TRBV7-2 to TRBJ2-1; 8 bases are shared with TRBD2. V gave up 2 bases and J gave up 0 bases; unmatched junction bases: 3. CDR1 is SGHTA, CDR2 FQGNSA, per germline. The CDR3 is made up of 16 amino acids. CDR3 nucleotide sequence: TGTGCCAGCAGCTTATTGAGCGGGAGCTCCTACAATGAGCAGTTCTTC. It codes for CASSLLSGSSYNEQFF.

This clone has a handful of counts. The chain uses TRBV7-2 and TRBJ2-7; perhaps TRBD2 as D (7 bases). V gave up 1 base and J gave up 2 bases, with 9 bases separating them. The CDR3 sequence is 14 residues long. The germline V gene encodes CDR1 SGHTA and CDR2 FQGNSA. Here the CDR3 DNA reads TGTGCCAGCAGCTTAGGGGGGGGCCCCTACGAGCAGTACTTC. As protein: CASSLGGGPYEQYF.

The J gene is TRBJ2-5, the V gene TRBV7-2; 7 nucleotides match TRBD1. Germline CDR1 is SGHTA and CDR2 is FQGNSA. The trim removed 5 bases at V and 1 base at J, leaving 7 bases unmatched. The CDR3 has 15 amino acids. The CDR3 nucleotides are TGTGCCAGCAGCGCACAGGGGAGTATCCAAGAGACCCAGTACTTC. As protein: CASSAQGSIQETQYF.

The chain has TRBV5-4 and TRBJ2-3, with 11 bases identical to TRBD2. The junction had 7 bases not matched to a gene; V was cut back by 4 bases and J by 3 bases. This CDR3 has 16 residues. CDR1 is SGHNT and CDR2 is YYREEE in the germline V gene (reference sequence). CDR3 sequence: CASSNIAGGWTDTQYF. CDR3 nucleotides: TGTGCCAGCAGCAATATAGCGGGGGGGTGGACAGATACGCAGTATTTT.

The chain employs TRBV29-1 and TRBJ1-4, with 7 bases identical to TRBD1. The CDR3 contains 14 residues. Trimming removed 4 bases from V and 5 bases from J; junction bases left unmatched: 7. CDR1 and CDR2 (germline): SQVTM, ANQGSEA. The DNA for the CDR3 is TGCAGCGTTGGGGACAGACGAAAGAATGAAAAACTGTTTTTT. Its protein product is CSVGDRRKNEKLFF. Looking up the rest from reference TRBV29-1 and TRBJ1-4 gives the full variable domain: SAVISQKPSRDICQRGTSLTIQCQVDSQVTMMFWYRQQPGQSLTLIATANQGSEATYESGFVIDKFPISRPNLTFSTLTVSNMSPEDSSIYLCSVGDRRKNEKLFFGSGTQLSVL.

This clone was counted a single time. J is TRBJ1-3 and V is TRBV6-5; D unresolved. V was shortened by 7 bases and J by 2 bases, with 6 bases between the two germline ends. Per germline, CDR1 MNHEY and CDR2 SVGAGI. The CDR3 covers 12 residues. The CDR3 loop is CASTYAGNTIYF. Here the CDR3 DNA reads TGTGCCAGCACGTATGCTGGAAACACCATATATTTT.

This sequence joins TRBV5-6 and TRBJ2-2, with 7 bases that match TRBD2. There are 16 residues in the CDR3. Losses at the gene ends were 0 bases for V and 4 bases for J; bases not matched to a gene: 6. Germline CDR1 is SGHDT and CDR2 is YYEEEE. CDR3 sequence (DNA): TGTGCCAGCAGCTTGGCCCTGCGGGGGAGCACCGGGGAGCTGTTTTTT. As protein: CASSLALRGSTGELFF.

The chain has TRBV5-1 and TRBJ2-5; TRBD2 agrees at 14 bases. V lost 0 bases to trimming and J lost 5 bases; unmatched junction nucleotides: 6. The germline V gene has CDR1 SGHRS and CDR2 YFSETQ. This CDR3 has 17 residues. CDR3 nucleotides: TGCGCCAGCAGCTTGGTGGGACTAGCGGGAGTGGGGGAGACCCAGTACTTC. Protein sequence: CASSLVGLAGVGETQYF.

V is TRBV3-1 (or the pseudogene TRBV3-2) and J is TRBJ2-3; D not certain. CDR1 is LGHDT, CDR2 YNNKEL, per germline (reference sequence). This CDR3 has 12 amino acids. V lost 1 base, J lost 4 bases, and 3 bases lay in between. CDR3 in DNA: TGTGCCAGCAGCCAAGTCTCAGATACGCAGTATTTT. Its translation is CASSQVSDTQYF.

This chain uses TRBV19 with TRBJ2-5, with no clear D. Looked up from germline, CDR1 is LNHDA and CDR2 is SQIVND (reference sequence). Trimming stripped 3 bases from V and 3 bases from J, with 8 bases between. The CDR3 totals 13 residues. The CDR3 DNA is TGTGCCAGTAGTATCCGACACGAAGAGACCCAGTACTTC. Residues: CASSIRHEETQYF.

The V call is TRBV11-2, the J call TRBJ1-2; D is possibly TRBD1 (5 bases). Trimming left V 5 bases short and J 2 bases short, with 12 bases between. Germline-derived CDR1 and CDR2 are SGHAT and FQNNGV. The length of the CDR3 is 14 residues. Here the CDR3 DNA reads TGTGCCAGCAGCGAGGAGGGGAGGAACTATGGCTACACCTTC. It encodes CASSEEGRNYGYTF.

V gene TRBV9 combines with J gene TRBJ2-2, with TRBD2 matching 8 bases. The CDR3 has 17 amino acids. Trimming at V came to 1 base and at J to 5 bases, leaving 10 bases not matched to a gene. Germline V CDR1 and CDR2: SGDLS, YYNGEE. This CDR3 reads CASSVFSGGRQTGELFF. The CDR3 DNA follows: TGTGCCAGCAGCGTATTCAGCGGGGGACGGCAAACCGGGGAGCTGTTTTTT.

This sequence joins TRBV6-5 and TRBJ1-2; D not certain. V lost 0 bases and J lost 2, with 13 bases in between. CDR3 size: 16 residues. Germline assignment: CDR1 MNHEY and CDR2 SVGAGI. CDR3 region: CASSYSAGEVNYGYTF. DNA of the CDR3: TGTGCCAGCAGTTACTCCGCCGGGGAGGTAAACTATGGCTACACCTTC.

As to this clone: Other DNA sequences in the same sample also yield this CDR3. J is TRBJ2-1 and V is TRBV11-2; weak D call: TRBD2 (6 bases). This CDR3 comprises 15 residues. The germline CDR1 and CDR2 sequences are SGHAT and FQNNGV. Trimming left V 6 bases short and J 0 bases short, with 12 bases between. CDR3 region: CASSLGSGSYNEQFF. For the CDR3, the DNA is TGTGCCAGCAGTTTGGGTAGCGGCTCCTACAATGAGCAGTTCTTC.

The chain has TRBV9 and TRBJ2-5; tentative D call: TRBD1 (6 bases). Trimming pared 1 base from V and 4 bases from J, leaving 17 bases between. Germline CDR1 and CDR2: SGDLS and YYNGEE. This CDR3 contains 16 residues. The CDR3 here is CASSVSPSGEGETQYF. CDR3 bases: TGTGCCAGCAGCGTAAGCCCCTCAGGGGAAGGAGAGACCCAGTACTTC.

This clone appeared a few times. The chain is built from TRBV19 and TRBJ1-5; the match to TRBD1 covers 7 bases. This CDR3 spans 13 amino acids. J was trimmed by 5 bases and V by 6 bases; bases with no gene match: 4. Germline V gene lookup returns CDR1 LNHDA and CDR2 SQIVND (reference sequence). The CDR3 sequence is CASRLGQDQPQHF. CDR3 DNA sequence: TGTGCCAGTAGGTTAGGACAGGATCAGCCCCAGCATTTT.

The J gene is TRBJ1-3, the V gene TRBV3-1 (or the pseudogene TRBV3-2), with D possibly TRBD1 on 5 matching bases. The V gene lost 5 bases and the J gene lost 0 bases, with 14 bases spanning the gap. This CDR3 region has 16 residues. Germline CDR1 reads LGHDT; CDR2 reads YNNKEL (reference sequence). The CDR3, as DNA: TGTGCCAGCAGCACCGGGGGGGTGAGCTCTGGAAACACCATATATTTT. Encoded protein: CASSTGGVSSGNTIYF.

The chain joins TRBV4-1 to TRBJ1-4, with TRBD1 matching over 7 bases. Germline values: CDR1 MGHRA, CDR2 YSYEKL. The CDR3 spans 17 residues. V was clipped by 4 bases and J by 7 bases; unmatched bases: 15. CDR3 sequence: CASSPWRDRTTGEKLFF. The CDR3 DNA reads as TGCGCCAGCAGCCCCTGGAGGGACAGAACCACTGGTGAAAAACTGTTTTTT.

This chain uses TRBV7-9 with TRBJ1-2; D gene uncertain. Germline loops: CDR1 SEHNR, CDR2 FQNEAQ (reference sequence). Trimming left V 1 base short and J 3 bases short, with 9 bases between. This CDR3 has 14 residues. CDR3 in DNA: TGTGCCAGCAGCTTAGGGGAGGAGGACTATGGCTACACCTTC. This codes for CASSLGEEDYGYTF.

The rearrangement joins TRBV2 to TRBJ2-1, with 7 bases aligning to TRBD2. V lost 10 bases, J lost 3 bases, and 9 bases stayed unmatched. Germline CDR1 SNHLY, CDR2 FYNNEI. The CDR3 totals 14 residues. The DNA of the CDR3 is TGTGCCATTCGGAGCGGGGCTAACTACAATGAGCAGTTCTTC. Residues: CAIRSGANYNEQFF.

With respect to this clone: The junction shows a germline mismatch at one end, possibly a read error. The V gene is TRBV10-3, the J gene TRBJ2-1, with D possibly TRBD1 on 5 matching bases. Germline CDR1 is ENHRY and CDR2 is SYGVKD. CDR3 size: 13 residues. In DNA form, the CDR3 reads TGTGCCATCGGTGACAGACCACGGGATGAGCAGTTCTTC. Protein sequence: CAIGDRPRDEQFF.

This clone has a single count. The chain has TRBV28 and TRBJ2-2; 8 bases are a match to TRBD2. CDR1 is MDHEN, CDR2 SYDVKM, per germline. V dropped 6 bases and J dropped 5; count of bases not matched to a gene: 17. The CDR3 contains 18 residues. CDR3: CASRDRRTGREGTGELFF. The CDR3 DNA sequence: TGTGCCAGCAGAGACCGAAGAACGGGACGGGAGGGGACCGGGGAGCTGTTTTTT.

The J gene is TRBJ2-1, the V gene TRBV7-9, with TRBD2 identical over 10 bases. This CDR3 has 15 residues. Germline V lookup: CDR1 SEHNR, CDR2 FQNEAQ (reference sequence). The junction had 2 bases not matched to a gene; V was cut back by 1 base and J by 5 bases. The CDR3 DNA reads as TGTGCCAGCAGCTTAGGGACTAGCGGACACAATGAGCAGTTCTTC. The encoded protein is CASSLGTSGHNEQFF.

This clone came up once. The chain employs TRBV29-1 and TRBJ1-1; 7 bases match TRBD1. Looked up from germline, CDR1 is SQVTM and CDR2 is ANQGSEA. V was clipped by 7 bases and J by 2 bases; unmatched bases: 4. The CDR3 is made up of 12 amino acids. Written as DNA, the CDR3 is TGCAGCGGGGGGACAGCTAACACTGAAGCTTTCTTT. This codes for CSGGTANTEAFF.

The genes are TRBV5-5 and TRBJ2-1; TRBD1 aligns across 7 bases. Germline V gives CDR1 SGHKS, CDR2 YYEKEE (reference sequence). This CDR3 is built from 13 residues. V was clipped by 4 bases and J by 7 bases; unmatched bases: 5. The CDR3 protein is CASSGVTGNEQFF. Written as DNA, the CDR3 is TGTGCCAGCAGCGGCGTGACAGGGAATGAGCAGTTCTTC.

The J gene is TRBJ2-7, the V gene TRBV5-6, with 10 positions matching TRBD1. In germline, CDR1 is SGHDT, CDR2 YYEEEE. The CDR3 is 15 amino acids. The J segment lost 2 bases and the V segment lost 3 bases, leaving 5 bases of the junction unmatched. CDR3 loop: CASSYRGTGAYEQYV. The DNA for the CDR3 is TGTGCCAGCAGCTACCGCGGGACAGGGGCCTACGAGCAGTACGTC.

The gene calls are TRBV5-4 and TRBJ2-2, with 8 bases fitting TRBD2. V gave up 4 bases and J gave up 4 bases; unmatched junction bases: 6. CDR3 length: 15 amino acids. CDR1 SGHNT and CDR2 YYREEE come from the germline V gene (reference sequence). The CDR3 here is CASSGGGPPTGELFF. CDR3 bases: TGTGCCAGCAGCGGCGGGGGGCCTCCCACCGGGGAGCTGTTTTTT. Using reference TRBV5-4 and TRBJ2-2 for the parts outside the CDR3, the full variable domain is ETGVTQSPTHLIKTRGQQVTLRCSSQSGHNTVSWYQQALGQGPQFIFQYYREEENGRGNFPPRFSGLQFPNYSSELNVNALELDDSALYLCASSGGGPPTGELFFGEGSRLTVL.